The 21 T cell receptor beta chains below were found in one sample sequenced in a study of regulatory T cells in long-lasting Graves disease. As to time point: persistent/refractory GD, antithyroid drugs over 5 years with positive TRAb. Construction of the TCR library relied on RNA isolated from PBMCs. CDR3 regions were amplified by Arm-PCR using iRepertoire HTBI primers to build TCR beta libraries. TCRdb fed the multiplex PCR reads into MiXCR, producing one record per CDR3 protein. The table records approximately 290,000 distinct CDR3 sequences, 20% to 25% of them present only once. The specimen comprised peripheral blood mononuclear cells (PBMCs), sampled when the disease was refractory, from a patient treated with antithyroid drugs. The receptors come from a female donor with Graves disease.

The chain uses TRBV29-1 and TRBJ2-1, with unresolved D. CDR1 and CDR2 from the germline V gene are SQVTM and ANQGSEA. The CDR3 extends over 14 amino acids. V was cut by 5 bases and J by 4 bases, with 15 bases left in between. CDR3 nucleotide sequence: TGCAGCGTTAATTCGCAAGGGATATACAATGAGCAGTTCTTC. Translated, it gives CSVNSQGIYNEQFF.

This clonotype turned up a few times. V gene TRBV10-3 combines with J gene TRBJ2-7; D is ambiguous. Between the trimmed V and J ends, which lost 5 bases and 5 bases, there was a span of 16 bases. CDR1 ENHRY and CDR2 SYGVKD come from the germline V gene. The CDR3 totals 14 residues. CDR3 in DNA: TGTGCCATCAGTAATCTCCCACATACAGACGAGCAGTACTTC. This translates into CAISNLPHTDEQYF.

This clonotype was counted at least ten times. This chain links TRBV7-2 with TRBJ2-5; D is unresolved. The CDR3 covers 14 residues. Germline V gene sequence: CDR1 SGHTA, CDR2 FQGNSA. Trimming removed 0 bases at V and 6 bases at J, with 11 bases between. CDR3 nucleotide sequence: TGTGCCAGCAGCTTAGCTGGCCCATTTAAGACCCAGTACTTC. Protein product: CASSLAGPFKTQYF.

Only a few counts were recorded for this clonotype. The chain couples TRBV29-1 to TRBJ1-5; tentative D call: TRBD1 (6 bases). CDR1 is SQVTM and CDR2 is ANQGSEA in the germline V gene. The CDR3 has 15 residues. The V end lost 4 bases, the J end lost 0 bases, and 13 bases lay between the germline ends. CDR3 coding DNA: TGCAGCGTTGTTCAGGGGCCGGGTAGCAATCAGCCCCAGCATTTT. Translating gives CSVVQGPGSNQPQHF.

This clonotype was recorded many times. This chain joins TRBV28 and TRBJ2-7, with TRBD2 as a possible D gene (5 bases). The CDR3 is 14 residues long. Trimming removed 4 bases from V and 3 bases from J, with 13 bases in between. From germline, CDR1 is MDHEN and CDR2 SYDVKM. The CDR3 sequence is CASSSRVASYEQYF. The CDR3 coding sequence is TGTGCCAGCAGTTCGCGGGTAGCGAGCTACGAGCAGTACTTC.

The chain carries TRBV6-2 or TRBV6-3 and TRBJ2-3; D is uncertain. Trimming took off 7 bases at V and 0 bases at J, with 11 bases between the two ends. CDR1 is MNHEY and CDR2 is SVGEGT in the germline V gene. The CDR3 is 14 amino acids. CDR3 loop: CASNSLSSTDTQYF. DNA of the CDR3: TGTGCCAGCAATAGCCTATCCAGCACAGATACGCAGTATTTT.

V usage is TRBV29-1 and J usage is TRBJ2-5; TRBD1 might be the D (6 bases). Germline V gene lookup returns CDR1 SQVTM and CDR2 ANQGSEA. This CDR3 contains 15 residues. V was cut by 5 bases and J by 5 bases, with 21 bases left in between. Here the CDR3 reads CSVLPTGWLGETQYF. CDR3 nucleotide sequence: TGCAGCGTTCTCCCGACAGGCTGGCTAGGGGAGACCCAGTACTTC.

The gene calls are TRBV12-3 or TRBV12-4 and TRBJ1-4; perhaps TRBD1 as D (6 bases). Trimming left V 6 bases short and J 6 bases short, with 14 bases between. The CDR3 length is 14 residues. The DNA of the CDR3 is TGTGCCAGCAGCTCACAGGGCATGGATGAAAAACTGTTTTTT. This translates into CASSSQGMDEKLFF.

The rearrangement joins TRBV19 to TRBJ2-4, with TRBD1 matching 7 bases. The CDR3 spans 13 residues. V lost 6 bases, J lost 5 bases, and 4 bases stayed unmatched. From germline, CDR1 is LNHDA and CDR2 SQIVND (reference sequence). CDR3 nucleotides: TGTGCCAGTAGCCAAGACAGGGAAAACATTCAGTACTTC. Translating gives CASSQDRENIQYF.

This clonotype occurred many times. The chain employs TRBV6-9 and TRBJ1-1, with a tentative D call TRBD1 (5 bases). With 4 bases removed from V and 8 bases from J, the gap between germline ends came to 20 bases. Looked up from germline, CDR1 is MNHGY and CDR2 is SVAAGI. This CDR3 is built from 15 residues. CDR3 nucleotide sequence: TGTGCCAGCAGTTTACCAGGGAGTAGTTTGGGAGAAGCTTTCTTT. It codes for CASSLPGSSLGEAFF.

This clonotype was picked up many times. The chain combines TRBV15 with TRBJ2-2, with D uncertain. V lost 2 bases and J lost 1, with 8 bases in between. The CDR3 contains 15 residues. CDR1 LNHNV and CDR2 YYDKDF come from the germline V gene (reference sequence). The CDR3 sequence is CATSRPAMNTGELFF. The CDR3 DNA reads as TGTGCCACCAGCAGACCAGCGATGAACACCGGGGAGCTGTTTTTT.

This clonotype was counted between two and nine times. This rearrangement joins TRBV27 to TRBJ1-5, with 7 bases aligning to TRBD1. V lost 6 bases, J lost 6 bases, and 8 bases stayed unmatched. The CDR3 extends over 14 amino acids. CDR1 and CDR2 from the germline V gene are MNHEY and SMNVEV (reference sequence). The CDR3 DNA sequence: TGTGCCAGCAGAAATACAGGGGTCGGTCAGCCCCAGCATTTT. Its protein product is CASRNTGVGQPQHF.

V gene TRBV19 combines with J gene TRBJ2-7; 9 nucleotides agree with TRBD1. Looked up from germline, CDR1 is LNHDA and CDR2 is SQIVND (reference sequence). The CDR3 is 14 amino acids. The junction had 10 bases not matched to a gene; V was cut back by 6 bases and J by 7 bases. The CDR3 protein is CASSREQGAREQYF. The CDR3 DNA reads TGTGCCAGTAGCCGAGAACAGGGGGCGCGGGAGCAGTACTTC.

The chain joins TRBV19 to TRBJ1-2; D possibly corresponds to TRBD1 (6 bases). In germline, CDR1 is LNHDA, CDR2 SQIVND (reference sequence). V lost 6 bases to trimming and J lost 2 bases, with 13 bases between them. The CDR3 totals 14 residues. The CDR3 protein is CASRRMTGNYGYTF. DNA for the CDR3: TGTGCCAGTAGGAGGATGACAGGAAACTATGGCTACACCTTC.

This clonotype came up many times. J is TRBJ2-5 and V is TRBV16; 7 bases are shared with TRBD2. The V gene's germline CDR1 is KGHSY and CDR2 FQNENV. CDR3 length equals 15 residues. With V trimmed by 2 bases and J by 1 base, 4 bases remained unmatched. DNA for the CDR3: TGTGCCAGCAGCCAAACTAGCGCGTCCCAAGAGACCCAGTACTTC. The encoded protein is CASSQTSASQETQYF.

V gene TRBV19 combines with J gene TRBJ1-5, with 10 bases aligning to TRBD1. After removal of 5 bases from V and 1 base from J, the junction contained 5 bases not matched to a gene. The germline V gene has CDR1 LNHDA and CDR2 SQIVND (reference sequence). This CDR3 contains 16 residues. The CDR3 protein is CASSPGGQGSNQPQHF. CDR3 DNA: TGTGCCAGTAGTCCGGGGGGACAGGGGAGCAATCAGCCCCAGCATTTT.

This clonotype was detected only a few times. The rearrangement joins TRBV4-3 to TRBJ1-1; maybe TRBD1 (6 bases). Trimming stripped 2 bases from V and 4 bases from J, with 14 bases between. CDR3 length equals 15 residues. The V gene's germline CDR1 is LGHNA and CDR2 YSLEER. CDR3 bases: TGCGCCAGCAGCCAACGACCCACAGGGCCCACTGAAGCTTTCTTT. As protein: CASSQRPTGPTEAFF.

This clonotype was picked up a small number of times. CDR3 sequence: CAWSVRAGNSPLHF. CDR3 in DNA: TGTGCCTGGAGTGTACGGGCAGGGAATTCACCCCTCCACTTT. The chain carries TRBV30 and TRBJ1-6, with a tentative D call TRBD1 (5 bases). Between the trimmed V and J ends, which lost 0 bases and 7 bases, there was a span of 10 bases. CDR1 and CDR2 (germline): GTSNPN, SVGIG (reference sequence). This CDR3 has 14 residues.

This clonotype has a count of ten or more. The rearrangement links TRBV28 to TRBJ1-5, with D possibly TRBD1 on 5 matching bases. This CDR3 contains 16 residues. Per the germline V gene, CDR1 is MDHEN and CDR2 is SYDVKM. V gave up 3 bases and J gave up 6 bases, with 18 bases separating them. The CDR3 nucleotides are TGTGCCAGCAGTTTTTTTGTCCCGGGGGGGAGTCAGCCCCAGCATTTT. Translated: CASSFFVPGGSQPQHF.

Only a few counts were recorded for this clonotype. The chain joins TRBV20-1 to TRBJ2-5; 11 nucleotides line up with TRBD2. CDR3 size: 14 residues. CDR1 and CDR2 (germline): DFQATT, SNEGSKA (reference sequence). Unmatched junction bases numbered 7, after V lost 6 bases and J lost 4 bases. This CDR3 reads CSAHSGRAGETQYF. For the CDR3, the DNA is TGCAGTGCGCATAGCGGGAGGGCCGGAGAGACCCAGTACTTC.

The rearrangement links TRBV30 to TRBJ2-3, with D maybe TRBD2 (6 bases). Trimming removed 0 bases at V and 0 bases at J, with 10 bases between. CDR1 is GTSNPN and CDR2 is SVGIG in the germline V gene (reference sequence). CDR3 length: 15 amino acids. CDR3 sequence: CAWSVGLSSTDTQYF. In DNA, the CDR3 is TGTGCCTGGAGTGTAGGACTAAGCAGCACAGATACGCAGTATTTT.